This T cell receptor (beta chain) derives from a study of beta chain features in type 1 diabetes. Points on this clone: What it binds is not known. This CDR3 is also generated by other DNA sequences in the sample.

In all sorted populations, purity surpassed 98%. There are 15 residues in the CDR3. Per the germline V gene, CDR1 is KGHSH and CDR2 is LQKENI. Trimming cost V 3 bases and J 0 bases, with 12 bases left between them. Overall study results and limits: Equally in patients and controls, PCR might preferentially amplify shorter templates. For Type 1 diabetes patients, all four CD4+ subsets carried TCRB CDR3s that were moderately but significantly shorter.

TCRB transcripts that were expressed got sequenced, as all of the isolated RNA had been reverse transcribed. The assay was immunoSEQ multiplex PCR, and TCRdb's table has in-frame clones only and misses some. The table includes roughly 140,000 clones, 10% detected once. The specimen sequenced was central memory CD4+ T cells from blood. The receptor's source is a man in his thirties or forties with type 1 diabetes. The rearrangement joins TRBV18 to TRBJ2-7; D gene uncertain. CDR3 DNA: TGTGCCAGCTCACCCAATCGGGTCCTCTCCTACGAGCAGTACTTC. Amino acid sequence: CASSPNRVLSYEQYF.